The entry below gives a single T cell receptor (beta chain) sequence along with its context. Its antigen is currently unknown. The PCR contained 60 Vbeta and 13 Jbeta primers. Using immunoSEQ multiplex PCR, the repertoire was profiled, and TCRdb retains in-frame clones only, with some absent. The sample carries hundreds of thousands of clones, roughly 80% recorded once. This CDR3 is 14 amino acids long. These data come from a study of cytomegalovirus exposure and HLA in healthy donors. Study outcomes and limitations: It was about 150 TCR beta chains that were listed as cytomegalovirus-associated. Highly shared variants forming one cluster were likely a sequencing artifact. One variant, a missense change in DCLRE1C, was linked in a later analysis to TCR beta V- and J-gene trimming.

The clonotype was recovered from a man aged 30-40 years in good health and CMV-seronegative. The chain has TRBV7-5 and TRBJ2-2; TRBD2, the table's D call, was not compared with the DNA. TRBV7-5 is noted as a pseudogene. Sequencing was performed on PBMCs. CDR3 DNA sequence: TGTGCCAGACTCGCGCGGGGGGGCGCCGGGGAGCTGTTTTTT. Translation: CARLARGGAGELFF.